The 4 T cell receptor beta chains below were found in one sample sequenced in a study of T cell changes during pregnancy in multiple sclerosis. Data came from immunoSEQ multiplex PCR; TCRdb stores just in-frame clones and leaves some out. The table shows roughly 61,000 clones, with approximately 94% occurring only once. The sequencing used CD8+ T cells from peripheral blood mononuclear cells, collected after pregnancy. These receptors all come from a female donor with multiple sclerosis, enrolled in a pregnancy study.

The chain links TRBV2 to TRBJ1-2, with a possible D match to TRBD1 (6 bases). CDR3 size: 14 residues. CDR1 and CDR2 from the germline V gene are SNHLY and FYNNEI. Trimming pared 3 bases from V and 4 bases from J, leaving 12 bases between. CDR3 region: CASSDAGEGYGYTF. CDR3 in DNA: TGTGCCAGCAGTGACGCAGGGGAGGGCTATGGCTACACCTTC.

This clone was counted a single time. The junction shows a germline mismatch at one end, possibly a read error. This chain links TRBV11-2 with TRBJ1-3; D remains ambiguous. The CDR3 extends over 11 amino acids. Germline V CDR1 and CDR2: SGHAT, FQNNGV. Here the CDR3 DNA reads TGCGGGATTTTCTCTGGAAACACCATATATTTT. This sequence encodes CGIFSGNTIYF.

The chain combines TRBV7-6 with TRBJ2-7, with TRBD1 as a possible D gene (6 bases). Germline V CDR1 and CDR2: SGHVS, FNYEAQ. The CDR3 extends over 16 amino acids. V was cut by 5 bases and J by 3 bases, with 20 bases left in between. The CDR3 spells CASSPGPQGRLYEQYF. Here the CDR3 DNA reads TGTGCCAGCAGCCCCGGCCCACAGGGCAGACTCTACGAGCAGTACTTC.

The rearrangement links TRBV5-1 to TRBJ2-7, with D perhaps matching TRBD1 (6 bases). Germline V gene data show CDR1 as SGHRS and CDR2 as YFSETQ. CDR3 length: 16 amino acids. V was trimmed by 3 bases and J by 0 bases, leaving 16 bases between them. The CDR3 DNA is TGCGCCAGCAGCTCATACAGGGACCTTGGCTCCTACGAGCAGTACTTC. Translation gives CASSSYRDLGSYEQYF.